The 3 T cell receptor beta chains below all came from one sample that was sequenced in a study of blood T cell repertoires in COVID-19. Method: immunoSEQ multiplex PCR; TCRdb's copy keeps in-frame clones and lacks some. The sample lists approximately 180,000 clones; about 88% were seen once. The sample consisted of PBMCs or T cells enriched from blood (not recorded which). The receptors come from a woman aged 40-49 years with acute COVID-19.

This clone appeared once. The chain has TRBV5-1 and TRBJ2-2, with 8 bases fitting TRBD2. Looked up from germline, CDR1 is SGHRS and CDR2 is YFSETQ. The CDR3 loop spans 18 amino acids. V shed 0 bases, J shed 6 bases, and the junction held 13 bases outside the gene matches. The DNA for the CDR3 is TGCGCCAGCAGCTTGGCCGGCGGGGGGCGCGGCACAGCCGGGGAGCTGTTTTTT. This gives the protein CASSLAGGGRGTAGELFF.

The chain has TRBV10-1 and TRBJ2-1, with 8 bases lining up with TRBD1. The germline gives CDR1 WNHNN, CDR2 SYGVQD (reference sequence). V shed 3 bases, J shed 6 bases, and the junction held 7 bases outside the gene matches. The CDR3 covers 15 residues. The CDR3 DNA reads TGCGCCAGCAGTGACCAGGGGGCGGTAGGCAATGAGCAGTTCTTC. It is translated as CASSDQGAVGNEQFF.

V and J are TRBV27 and TRBJ2-2; 8 bases are shared with TRBD1. The J segment lost 4 bases and the V segment lost 0 bases, leaving 4 bases of the junction unmatched. Looked up from germline, CDR1 is MNHEY and CDR2 is SMNVEV (reference sequence). The CDR3 runs to 16 residues. The CDR3 DNA follows: TGTGCCAGCAGTTTATCGTTACAGGGGGGCACCGGGGAGCTGTTTTTT. This translates into CASSLSLQGGTGELFF.